This is a list of T cell receptor beta chains from one sample in a study of blood T cell repertoires in COVID-19. Some clones are missing from TCRdb's copy, which holds only in-frame ones; the method was immunoSEQ multiplex PCR. The sample lists over 90,000 clones; around 87% were seen once. The sample comprised peripheral blood. The origin of the receptors is a human donor in a cohort sampled during active COVID-19. CDR3s leave out the opening cysteine and the closing phenylalanine or tryptophan. D genes are given only for firm matches.

V	D	J	length	CDR3
TRBV19	TRBD1	TRBJ2-7	14	ASSFSGRDRYYEQY
TRBV6-5	TRBD1	TRBJ1-2	11	ASRRTGLGGYT
TRBV5-1	-	TRBJ1-1	13	ASSAAVYESTEAF
TRBV7-3	-	TRBJ2-3	12	ASSRAGATDTQY
TRBV9	-	TRBJ1-6	13	ASSVGQDYNSPLH
TRBV5-1	-	TRBJ2-7	15	ASSLRQYRPDQGEQY
TRBV19	TRBD2	TRBJ2-5	12	ASRKRGAEETQY
TRBV18	TRBD1	TRBJ2-5	13	ASSRFPDRGETQY
TRBV12-3/TRBV12-4	-	TRBJ2-1	11	ASSFRGYNEQF
TRBV9	TRBD1	TRBJ2-4	13	ASSEGGPYENIQY
TRBV5-4	TRBD1	TRBJ1-4	13	ASSFGTGLSEKLF
TRBV29-1	TRBD2	TRBJ2-1	12	SVGLAGGDNEQF
TRBV5-1	TRBD1	TRBJ1-1	14	ASSSQTGLMYTEAF
TRBV10-3	TRBD2	TRBJ2-3	12	AISEGLGADTQY
TRBV30	-	TRBJ1-2	11	AWSVQQGGGYT
TRBV7-9	TRBD2	TRBJ2-3	15	ASSRRTSGGSTDTQY
TRBV19	-	TRBJ1-5	12	ASSGQYSNQPQH
TRBV6-4	TRBD1	TRBJ2-7	12	ASSAGQGIYEQY
TRBV27	-	TRBJ1-2	11	ASRPQVNYGYT
TRBV7-6	TRBD2	TRBJ2-7	13	ASSLSAGTSYEQY
TRBV5-5	TRBD1	TRBJ2-2	13	ASSPGQGGTGELF
TRBV6-1	TRBD2	TRBJ2-3	14	ASRESGGPVLNTQY
TRBV5-6	-	TRBJ2-7	13	ASSLALQAYYEQY
TRBV7-8	-	TRBJ1-2	11	ASSLEQVYGYT
TRBV18	-	TRBJ1-4	13	ASSATRTTNEKLF
TRBV19	-	TRBJ1-5	12	ASSIQGRGQPQH
TRBV3-1/TRBV3-2	-	TRBJ1-2	14	ASSQDPDTSIYGYT